This record looks at one T cell receptor beta chain sequence and its context. This clone has just a few counts. This clone's antigen is unknown. Its ends do not fully match the called genes, so a read error is possible. Using the deep immunoSEQ assay, TCR CDR3 regions were amplified from genomic DNA by multiplex PCR. Extracted genomic DNA from each cell subset was spread evenly across all wells of several immunoSEQ 96-well plates, with each plate serving as a replicate. For sorted subsets, approximately 200 ng of genomic DNA, equivalent to some 33,000 T cell genomes, went into each replicate PCR. Purified libraries were quantified with a Qubit 3.0 fluorometer, sized on a Bioanalyzer 2100, and re-quantified with the KAPA Library Quantification kit. Every immunoSEQ 96-well plate was sequenced on a dedicated single-read 150-cycle Illumina NextSeq 550 flow cell. Under the source paper's analysis protocol: Because the immunoSEQ output held only junctional sequences and lacked quality scores, the filtering could not match the filtering applied to full-length reads. Sequences were annotated with PyIR, a Python wrapper for IgBLAST v1.9, using IMGT germline references to assign V/J genes and CDR3. Any read was removed if the V/J assignment was weak (E-value above 1e-6), the CDR3 was missing, or the read contained stop codons, out-of-frame junctions, or ambiguous translated residues. V3J clonotypes were defined as sequences sharing an identical inferred V gene, J gene, and CDR3 amino acid sequence. To compute the percentage overlap between repertoires, the number of shared unique clonotypes was divided by the size of the smaller repertoire. Richness of each repertoire was evaluated using RTK rarefaction, the Chao1 estimator, and Recon v2.1 estimates of unobserved clonotypes. OLGA was used to compute generation probabilities for all TCRbeta clonotypes that the gDNA method yielded from a few donors. Not all clones reach the TCRdb copy of this immuneACCESS table, which keeps in-frame sequences only. Checked studies attribute under half of the gap to unresolved V genes and leave the rest unexplained. D and trimming were read from the DNA, whereas the V and J calls and clone size are those reported in that table. The sample has about 1 million clones on record, approximately 70% of them singletons. The ten largest account for around 1.5% of the sample.

The data were taken from a study of shared clonotypes between healthy human individuals (dated by TCRdb to about 2020). Background on the whole study: A few men and two women, aged 18 to 49 years, made up the cohort. For each donor, three plates each were used for CD4 naive and CD4 memory, two plates were used for CD8 naive, and one plate was used for CD8 memory. To estimate repertoire size and how much clonotype sharing occurs between individuals, the study deeply sequenced the blood TCR repertoires of roughly 5 healthy adults. To increase sequencing depth and limit assay-specific biases, TCR repertoire library preparation and sequencing were carried out by different laboratories using diverse techniques. Per donor, leukapheresis produced somewhere between about 0.9 and 9.5 billion PBMCs.

CDR1 and CDR2, per the germline V gene, are SGHNT and YENEEA. The CDR3 holds 15 amino acids from the cysteine to the phenylalanine. The entry retains the CDR3 DNA only, 45 bases that are in frame from base 1. The donors were healthy, HIV-negative adults with no recently reported acute infections or vaccinations. Every donor was a Caucasian adult residing in Nashville, Tennessee, USA. CD4+ T cells were enriched by magnetic negative selection; naive cells were then positively selected on CD45RA, and the negative fraction formed the memory subset. Blood was collected by leukapheresis, and PBMCs were isolated by Ficoll-Histopaque density gradient centrifugation and then cryopreserved in liquid nitrogen vapor phase. Analytical flow cytometry was used to check the purity and quantity of every magnetically sorted T cell population. Each sorted fraction had its genomic DNA isolated and then quantified by UV absorbance on a Nanodrop 2000c.

Paper-wide results and their limitations: Sharing across a handful of donors was observed for about 4.8% of naive CD4, about 4% of naive CD8, over 2% of memory CD4, and about 0.4% of memory CD8 clonotypes. Naive subsets generally had larger estimated clonotype richness than memory subsets did. Sampling was limited to blood, and TCR repertoires in tissue likely differ from TCR repertoires in blood. Compared with non-shared clonotypes, clonotypes shared by all four sorted-subset donors had higher generation probabilities. Even with the large sequencing depth, rarefaction of the sorted-subset datasets indicated that sequencing was incomplete. Because the study included a small number of donors, the genetic and exposure-history diversity represented was limited. Pairwise subsampling led to the expectation that sequencing depth would affect the degree of clonotype sharing among donors.

The TCR sequence derives from a man aged 18 to 29 in good health. The sample consisted of memory CD4+ T cells sorted from blood. In the paper's terms, the cell subset or site label means: CD45RA-negative fraction. This sequence uses TRBV11-3 and TRBJ1-4; the best D guess is TRBD1, with 5 bases matching. The DNA reads as follows: TGTGCCAGCAGCCAGGGCCTCTCAACAAATGAAAAACTGTTTTTT. Its protein reads: CASSQGLSTNEKLFF.